The rows below give T cell receptor beta chains drawn from one sample of a study of blood T cell repertoires in COVID-19. Assay used: immunoSEQ multiplex PCR; TCRdb lists only in-frame clones, some missing. The sample carries tens of thousands of clones, approximately 83% recorded once. The sample was peripheral blood. The receptors were gathered from a woman aged 60 to 75 with acute or convalescent COVID-19. Each CDR3 is given with its conserved first and last residue. D genes are given only for firm matches. Where a row states a size, it is once, few, many or the class of an expanded clone; other rows omit it.

v_gene,abundance,j_gene,d_gene,CDR3nt,CDR3aa
TRBV6-1,.,TRBJ1-5,.,TGTGCCAGCAGTGAAGCGCTCTCTGCGGGGCAGCCCCAGCATTTT,CASSEALSAGQPQHF
TRBV19,.,TRBJ2-7,.,TGTGCCAGCCGAAGACAGGCGAGCTCCTACGAGCAGTACTTC,CASRRQASSYEQYF
TRBV4-1,.,TRBJ1-4,.,TGCGCCAGCAGTCATGACCCGGGGGAGGAAAAACTGTTTTTT,CASSHDPGEEKLFF
TRBV30,.,TRBJ1-5,TRBD1,TGTGCCTGGAGCGGACAGGGCTATCAGCCCCAGCATTTT,CAWSGQGYQPQHF
TRBV28,.,TRBJ1-1,.,TGTGCCAGCAGCCTCGGGGGGACTCCCCGAGCTTTCTTT,CASSLGGTPRAFF
TRBV18,.,TRBJ2-5,.,TGTGCCAGCTCAGAACTCGGGGAGACCCAGTACTTC,CASSELGETQYF
TRBV6-4,few,TRBJ1-2,.,TGTGCCAGCACCCAAGAAGCAGGGTCTTATGGCTACACCTTC,CASTQEAGSYGYTF
TRBV3-1/TRBV3-2,few,TRBJ1-1,TRBD1,TGTGCCAGCAGCCAAGAAGTCAGGGGGACAGCTTTCTTT,CASSQEVRGTAFF
TRBV7-2,.,TRBJ1-2,TRBD1,TGTGCCAGCAGCTTCCCGGGACAGGGCCAGTATGGCTACACCTTC,CASSFPGQGQYGYTF
TRBV7-2,.,TRBJ2-1,TRBD2,TGTGCCAGCAGGGGGGGGAGGGGAACCTACAATGAGCAGTTCTTC,CASRGGRGTYNEQFF
TRBV5-8,.,TRBJ1-5,TRBD1,TGTGCCAGCAGCTCAGGACAGGGGATTTTAGGCAATCAGCCCCAGCATTTT,CASSSGQGILGNQPQHF
TRBV28,few,TRBJ2-5,TRBD2,TGTGCCAGCAGTTTGCGGGAGGGGGGGACCCAGTACTTC,CASSLREGGTQYF
TRBV24-1,once,TRBJ2-7,TRBD1,TGTGCCACCAGTGGTGCAACGGGACAGGGTCTCCACGAGCAGTACTTC,CATSGATGQGLHEQYF
TRBV12-3/TRBV12-4,.,TRBJ2-2,.,TGTGCCAGCAGAGGCGGTTGGACCGGGGAGCTGTTTTTT,CASRGGWTGELFF
TRBV28,many,TRBJ1-1,.,TGTGCCAGCAGGCCCGGGGGGGGCGGCACTGAAGCTTTCTTT,CASRPGGGGTEAFF
TRBV6-5,.,TRBJ1-1,TRBD1,TGTGCCAGCAGTAGCAGTTACAGGGGGCTCACTGAAGCTTTCTTT,CASSSSYRGLTEAFF
TRBV19,.,TRBJ2-7,TRBD2,TGTGCCAGTAGTAAACTAGCGGGAGCCCACGAGCAGTACTTC,CASSKLAGAHEQYF
TRBV29-1,.,TRBJ1-2,.,TGCAGCGTTCCGATTGCGGTTCCGGCTGGCTACACCTTC,CSVPIAVPAGYTF
TRBV19,few,TRBJ1-2,.,TGTGCCAGTGGCCAGGGGTACTATGGCTACACCTTC,CASGQGYYGYTF
TRBV19,.,TRBJ1-3,.,TGTGCCAGTAGTATTCCTCGACAGGTCTCTGGAAACACCATATATTTT,CASSIPRQVSGNTIYF
TRBV5-1,few,TRBJ1-2,.,TGCGCCAGCAGCTTGGACTATAACTATGGCTACACCTTC,CASSLDYNYGYTF
TRBV6-5,.,TRBJ2-2,.,TGTGCCAGCAGTTACGATGGTAGGCGGACCGGGGAGCTGTTTTTT,CASSYDGRRTGELFF
TRBV7-2,.,TRBJ2-1,TRBD2,TGTGCCAGCAGCACCCAAAGAGCGGGAGGGCTTTACAATGAGCAGTTCTTC,CASSTQRAGGLYNEQFF
TRBV7-3,.,TRBJ2-1,.,TGTGCCAGCAGCTTAATAGGAACAGAAAAGCAGTTCTTC,CASSLIGTEKQFF
TRBV5-1,few,TRBJ2-7,TRBD2,TGCGCCAGCAGCTTGAGTGCTAGCGGAGGCGAGCAGTACTTC,CASSLSASGGEQYF
TRBV6-1,.,TRBJ1-3,.,TGTGCCAGCAGTGAGAACGGTGGAAACACCATATATTTT,CASSENGGNTIYF
TRBV5-6,.,TRBJ1-5,TRBD1,TGTGCCAGCAGCCAAGGGACAGGGCCCAATCAGCCCCAGCATTTT,CASSQGTGPNQPQHF
TRBV5-1,.,TRBJ2-3,TRBD2,TGCGCCAGCAGCTTACTAGCGGGGCGCCCGGGTACGCAGTATTTT,CASSLLAGRPGTQYF
TRBV11-3,.,TRBJ2-3,TRBD1,TGTGCCAGCAGCCTCGGACAGGGCAGCACAGATACGCAGTATTTT,CASSLGQGSTDTQYF
TRBV19,.,TRBJ2-2,TRBD1,TGTGCCAGTACCTCGGACAGGCATCTGAACACCGGGGAGCTGTTTTTT,CASTSDRHLNTGELFF
TRBV3-1/TRBV3-2,.,TRBJ2-2,.,TGTGCCAGCAGCCCCGGACTCAGTCCACGGGGCGGGGAGCTGTTTTTT,CASSPGLSPRGGELFF
TRBV3-1/TRBV3-2,.,TRBJ2-3,TRBD2,TGTGCCAGCAGCCTCGGGACTAGCGGGAGGGCCTCGGGGGGGGCAGATACGCAGTATTTT,CASSLGTSGRASGGADTQYF
TRBV5-1,.,TRBJ1-1,TRBD1,TGCGCCAGCAGCAACAGGGGGGGAGGACAGGGTTGGTCGAACACTGAAGCTTTCTTT,CASSNRGGGQGWSNTEAFF
TRBV5-1,.,TRBJ2-7,TRBD1,TGCGCCAGCAGCTTGGAGGCAGGGGGAGCCTACGAGCAGTACTTC,CASSLEAGGAYEQYF
TRBV30,.,TRBJ1-6,.,TGTGCCTGGAGTGTGGACTTTTCACCCCTCCACTTT,CAWSVDFSPLHF
TRBV10-3,.,TRBJ2-5,.,TGTGCCATCAGTGAGTCTGGGAGTCAGCAAGAGACCCAGTACTTC,CAISESGSQQETQYF
TRBV6-1,.,TRBJ2-1,TRBD1,TGTGCCAGCAGTGAATTCACAGGGGACAATGAGCAGTTCTTC,CASSEFTGDNEQFF
TRBV5-1,.,TRBJ2-1,TRBD2,TGCGCCAGCAGGGCGGGACTAGCGGGAGTCAATGAGCAGTTCTTC,CASRAGLAGVNEQFF
TRBV7-6,.,TRBJ1-2,TRBD1,TGTGCCAGCAGCCCAGGGACAGGGTTTGTCGGCTACACCTTC,CASSPGTGFVGYTF
TRBV15,.,TRBJ1-6,.,TGTGCCACCAGCAGAGACTCTGCCGGGGCACCCCTCCACTTT,CATSRDSAGAPLHF
TRBV19,once,TRBJ1-2,.,TGTGCCAGTAGTAGAGACAGGACTGCTGGCTACACCTTC,CASSRDRTAGYTF
TRBV5-1,.,TRBJ2-7,.,TGCGCCAGCAGCTTGGCTGCGAGCGCGGGAGAGCAGTACTTC,CASSLAASAGEQYF